Listed below are T cell receptor beta chains from one sample, sequenced in a study of T cell changes during pregnancy in multiple sclerosis. Profiled with immunoSEQ multiplex PCR; TCRdb holds only in-frame clones, not every one. Of tens of thousands of clones in the sample, 80% to 95% were seen once. The starting material was peripheral blood, obtained after pregnancy. These receptors all come from a female donor in good health, enrolled as a control in a pregnancy study. Each CDR3 is given with its conserved first and last residue. D genes are given only for firm matches. For some rows the clone size is stated as once, few or many, or as a class when expanded; others skip it.

d_gene,v_gene,j_gene,abundance,CDR3aa,CDR3nt
TRBD1,TRBV19,TRBJ2-7,.,CASSTAQGAKGEQYF,TGTGCCAGTAGTACCGCACAGGGGGCAAAGGGGGAGCAGTACTTC
.,TRBV7-8,TRBJ1-4,.,CASAGETGRNEKLFF,TGTGCCAGCGCCGGGGAGACGGGGAGAAATGAAAAACTGTTTTTT
.,TRBV5-5,TRBJ2-5,.,CASSGEARGETQYF,TGTGCCAGCAGCGGGGAGGCTAGGGGAGAGACCCAGTACTTC
TRBD1,TRBV28,TRBJ1-5,few,CASSTGTGGSYQHF,TGTGCCAGCAGCACCGGGACAGGGGGATCCTACCAGCATTTT
TRBD1,TRBV7-2,TRBJ2-1,once,CASSSQGMYNEQFF,TGTGCCAGCAGCTCACAGGGGATGTACAATGAGCAGTTCTTC
.,TRBV7-3,TRBJ2-1,.,CASSSLGSSYNEQFF,TGTGCCAGCAGCTCCCTCGGGAGCTCCTACAATGAGCAGTTCTTC
.,TRBV28,TRBJ2-1,.,CASSPYSGDNEQFF,TGTGCCAGCAGTCCGTATAGCGGAGACAATGAGCAGTTCTTC
.,TRBV28,TRBJ1-5,.,CASSQLGGSNQPQHF,TGTGCCAGCAGTCAGCTAGGGGGTTCCAATCAGCCCCAGCATTTT
.,TRBV9,TRBJ2-1,.,CASSVAGSSSYNEQFF,TGTGCCAGCAGCGTAGCCGGGAGTAGCTCCTACAATGAGCAGTTCTTC
.,TRBV7-2,TRBJ2-5,.,CASSLPGTQYF,TGTGCCAGCAGCTTGCCCGGGACCCAGTACTTC
.,TRBV2,TRBJ1-1,.,CASRMIDGANTEAFF,TGTGCCAGTCGGATGATAGATGGAGCCAACACTGAAGCTTTCTTT
.,TRBV6-4,TRBJ2-3,.,CASSTAPRDTQYF,TGTGCCAGCAGTACCGCTCCGAGGGATACGCAGTATTTT
TRBD2,TRBV2,TRBJ2-2,.,CASSGSGTNTGELFF,TGTGCCAGCAGTGGAAGCGGGACGAACACCGGGGAGCTGTTTTTT